This T cell receptor beta chain stems from a study of cytomegalovirus exposure and HLA in healthy donors. Study-wide findings and caveats: Upon later analysis, HLA-associated TCR beta chains proved more clonally expanded than other, equally common chains. V- and J-gene trimming of TCR beta was linked (in a later analysis) to a missense DCLRE1C variant. The study labeled approximately 150 TCR beta chains cytomegalovirus-associated.

Trimming left V 4 bases short and J 6 bases short, with 14 bases between. CDR3 length equals 14 residues. The germline CDR1 and CDR2 sequences are MNHEY and SMNVEV (reference sequence). Concerning this clone itself: The antigen is not known.

Researchers ran the PCR with 60 Vbeta and 13 Jbeta primers. Clones were read by immunoSEQ multiplex PCR, and TCRdb kept only the in-frame ones, dropping some. The data contain about 150,000 clones, less than 90% of them singletons. The sequencing input was PBMCs. This rearrangement joins TRBV27 to TRBJ2-3; tentative D call: TRBD1 (7 bases). This receptor was taken from a man aged 18 to 29 in good health and CMV-seronegative. The CDR3: CASSWRGRPDTQYF. CDR3 coding DNA: TGTGCCAGCAGTTGGAGGGGGCGCCCCGATACGCAGTATTTT.